This is a list of T cell receptor beta chains from one sample in a study of blood T cell repertoires in COVID-19. Some clones are missing from TCRdb's copy, which holds only in-frame ones; the method was immunoSEQ multiplex PCR. The data contain roughly 49,000 clones, about 88% of them singletons. Sequenced input: peripheral blood. These receptors were taken from a man in his fifties or sixties with active COVID-19. The CDR3 runs from the conserved cysteine through the conserved F or W. D genes are given only for firm matches. Part of the rows lack a size; the others show once, few, many or a class for expanded clones.

j_call v_call d_call clone_size cdr3_aa cdr3_nt
TRBJ2-7 TRBV4-3 . . CASSPQGGGEAYEQYF TGCGCCAGCAGCCCCCAGGGAGGGGGAGAGGCCTACGAGCAGTACTTC
TRBJ1-5 TRBV7-8 . . CASSASGGVTIFSQPQHF TGTGCCAGCAGCGCGAGTGGGGGGGTAACGATTTTCAGTCAGCCCCAGCATTTT
TRBJ2-4 TRBV2 . . CASSVLAAKNIQYF TGTGCCAGCAGTGTCCTAGCGGCCAAAAACATTCAGTACTTC
TRBJ1-5 TRBV28 TRBD1 . CASSPGQGSNQPQHF TGTGCCAGCAGTCCGGGACAGGGGAGCAATCAGCCCCAGCATTTT
TRBJ1-2 TRBV6-6 TRBD1 . CASSYSEGALGGYTF TGTGCCAGCAGTTACTCAGAGGGGGCACTGGGTGGCTACACCTTC
TRBJ1-1 TRBV19 . . CASSVQGNTEAFF TGTGCCAGTAGTGTACAGGGAAACACTGAAGCTTTCTTT
TRBJ2-7 TRBV11-2 TRBD2 . CASSHDLAGGREQYF TGTGCCAGCAGCCACGACCTAGCAGGCGGGAGGGAGCAGTACTTC
TRBJ2-7 TRBV18 . . CASSVTGYEQYF TGTGCCAGCTCAGTGACAGGCTACGAGCAGTACTTC
TRBJ1-1 TRBV12-3/TRBV12-4 . . CASSPTGRGAFF TGTGCCAGCAGCCCTACCGGTAGGGGAGCTTTCTTT
TRBJ2-3 TRBV5-1 TRBD2 . CASSFTSGSGDTQYF TGCGCCAGCAGCTTTACTAGCGGGAGTGGAGATACGCAGTATTTT
TRBJ2-1 TRBV13 TRBD2 . CASSLGISGNYNEQFF TGTGCCAGCAGCTTAGGAATTAGCGGGAATTACAATGAGCAGTTCTTC
TRBJ1-5 TRBV6-5 TRBD1 once CASSTDRVGQPQHF TGTGCCAGCAGTACAGACAGGGTTGGTCAGCCCCAGCATTTT
TRBJ2-2 TRBV4-3 TRBD1 . CASSRDSSYTGELFF TGCGCCAGCAGCCGGGACAGCTCTTACACCGGGGAGCTGTTTTTT
TRBJ2-7 TRBV5-1 TRBD1 . CASSPRQGTPYEQYF TGCGCCAGCAGCCCACGACAGGGGACCCCCTACGAGCAGTACTTC
TRBJ1-6 TRBV19 TRBD1 . CASKNRGLNSPLHF TGTGCCAGTAAAAACAGGGGGCTGAATTCACCCCTCCACTTT
TRBJ2-7 TRBV19 TRBD2 . CASSVTSGSSYEQYF TGTGCCAGTAGTGTGACTAGCGGGAGCTCCTACGAGCAGTACTTC
TRBJ2-2 TRBV5-4 . once CASSLAGKNTGELFF TGTGCCAGCAGCTTGGCCGGGAAAAACACCGGGGAGCTGTTTTTT
TRBJ1-5 TRBV19 TRBD1 . CASSSQGVYGNQPQHF TGTGCCAGTAGTTCACAGGGGGTGTATGGCAATCAGCCCCAGCATTTT
TRBJ2-3 TRBV2 . . CASTQRLSTDTQYF TGTGCCAGCACCCAGCGACTCTCCACAGATACGCAGTATTTT
TRBJ2-7 TRBV9 TRBD2 few CASSVGLAGAYEQYF TGTGCCAGCAGCGTAGGACTAGCGGGGGCCTACGAGCAGTACTTC
TRBJ2-3 TRBV7-2 . . CASSLMGAGIDTQYF TGTGCCAGCAGCTTAATGGGCGCGGGAATAGATACGCAGTATTTT
TRBJ1-3 TRBV18 TRBD1 . CASSPGTAGNTIYF TGTGCCAGCTCACCCGGGACAGCCGGAAACACCATATATTTT
TRBJ2-5 TRBV19 . . CASSPVRRGETQYF TGTGCCAGTAGTCCAGTCCGGAGGGGCGAGACCCAGTACTTC
TRBJ2-5 TRBV29-1 . . CSVLLQQETQYF TGCAGCGTTCTCTTACAACAAGAGACCCAGTACTTC
TRBJ2-5 TRBV28 . . CASSGSTGGEETQYF TGTGCCAGCAGTGGATCGACAGGAGGAGAAGAGACCCAGTACTTC
TRBJ2-5 TRBV5-1 TRBD2 . CASSLSPSGSGGETQYF TGCGCCAGCAGTTTATCCCCTAGCGGGAGCGGCGGGGAGACCCAGTACTTC
TRBJ2-1 TRBV27 TRBD2 . CASSIRTSGIGKNEQFF TGTGCCAGCAGTATCAGGACTAGCGGGATAGGAAAAAATGAGCAGTTCTTC
TRBJ1-1 TRBV6-5 . . CASSYSAGVGFTEAFF TGTGCCAGCAGTTACTCGGCAGGGGTAGGGTTCACTGAAGCTTTCTTT
TRBJ1-4 TRBV7-9 TRBD1 few CASSLSAGGNEKLFF TGTGCCAGCAGCTTATCGGCAGGGGGGAATGAAAAACTGTTTTTT
TRBJ2-7 TRBV5-4 TRBD2 . CASSVRGGSYEQYF TGTGCCAGCAGCGTACGGGGGGGCTCCTACGAGCAGTACTTC
TRBJ2-4 TRBV20-1 . . CSAPASGIQYF TGCAGTGCCCCTGCTAGTGGTATTCAGTACTTC
TRBJ2-5 TRBV7-9 TRBD2 . CASTPRGETQYF TGTGCCAGCACCCCGCGGGGGGAGACCCAGTACTTC
TRBJ2-7 TRBV27 TRBD1 . CASSLGDRGPREQYF TGTGCCAGCAGTTTGGGGGACAGGGGACCCCGCGAGCAGTACTTC
TRBJ2-7 TRBV10-3 TRBD2 . CAISGGAGVNYEQYF TGTGCCATCAGCGGGGGGGCGGGAGTGAACTACGAGCAGTACTTC
TRBJ2-7 TRBV4-3 TRBD1 . CASSQDIRGPEQYF TGCGCCAGCAGCCAAGATATCAGGGGGCCCGAGCAGTACTTC
TRBJ1-2 TRBV5-1 . . CASSETVSGYTF TGCGCCAGCAGCGAAACAGTGAGCGGCTACACCTTC
TRBJ2-3 TRBV29-1 TRBD1 . CSELQGAGTQYF TGCAGCGAACTACAGGGGGCCGGTACGCAGTATTTT
TRBJ1-5 TRBV4-3 . few CASSQEIQSNQPQHF TGCGCCAGCAGCCAAGAAATCCAAAGCAATCAGCCCCAGCATTTT
TRBJ2-7 TRBV2 . . CASSPYETDITYEQYF TGTGCCAGCAGTCCATACGAGACGGACATCACCTACGAGCAGTACTTC
TRBJ2-4 TRBV6-5 . once CASSYSTGFKNIQYF TGTGCCAGCAGTTACTCGACGGGTTTTAAAAACATTCAGTACTTC
TRBJ2-3 TRBV6-5 . few CASSSVQGLGTDTQYF TGTGCCAGCAGTTCGGTACAGGGTTTGGGCACAGATACGCAGTATTTT
TRBJ2-5 TRBV9 . . CASSVVVGGGGETQYF TGTGCCAGCAGCGTAGTAGTTGGTGGGGGAGGTGAGACCCAGTACTTC
TRBJ2-3 TRBV28 TRBD2 . CASSILAGGTDTQYF TGTGCCAGCAGCATACTAGCGGGAGGGACAGATACGCAGTATTTT